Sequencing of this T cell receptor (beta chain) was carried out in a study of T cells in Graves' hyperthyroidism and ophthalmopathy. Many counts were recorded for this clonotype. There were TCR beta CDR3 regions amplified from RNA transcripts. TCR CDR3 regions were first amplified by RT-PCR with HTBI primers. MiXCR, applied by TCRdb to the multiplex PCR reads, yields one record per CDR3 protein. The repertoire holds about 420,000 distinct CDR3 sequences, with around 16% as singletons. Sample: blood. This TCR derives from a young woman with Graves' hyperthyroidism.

CDR3 amino acids: CAISPRLYEQYF. The CDR3 DNA reads as TGTGCCATCAGTCCTAGGCTCTACGAGCAGTACTTC. The chain is built from TRBV10-3 and TRBJ2-7; D call uncertain. Trimming removed 5 bases at V and 3 bases at J, with 8 bases between. The CDR3 has 12 amino acids. Germline V gene sequence: CDR1 ENHRY, CDR2 SYGVKD.